A single sample gave rise to the 32 T cell receptor beta chains below, sequenced in a study of blood T cell repertoires in COVID-19. Generated by immunoSEQ multiplex PCR, the TCRdb table keeps only in-frame clones and is missing some. Of a few hundred thousand clones listed, 75% to 95% are singletons. Material for sequencing was peripheral blood. Every receptor here comes from a woman in her 30s with COVID-19, enrolled during active disease.

The chain is built from TRBV7-3 and TRBJ2-2; 10 nucleotides agree with TRBD1. The CDR3 is 17 amino acids. Germline lookup yields CDR1 SGHTA and CDR2 FQGTGA. V shed 0 bases, J shed 4 bases, and the junction held 5 bases outside the gene matches. CDR3 sequence reads: CASSLTGTGVPTGELFF. CDR3 nucleotides: TGTGCCAGCAGCTTAACCGGGACAGGGGTTCCCACCGGGGAGCTGTTTTTT. Full variable domain (outside the CDR3, taken from reference TRBV7-3 and TRBJ2-2): GAGVSQTPSNKVTEKGKYVELRCDPISGHTALYWYRQSLGQGPEFLIYFQGTGAADDSGLPNDRFFAVRPEGSVSTLKIQRTERGDSAVYLCASSLTGTGVPTGELFFGEGSRLTVL.

The CDR3 DNA reads as TGTGCCAGCAGTTGGTTGACTAGCGGAGGGGATACGCAGTATTTT. Translating it yields CASSWLTSGGDTQYF. The chain couples TRBV6-2 or TRBV6-3 to TRBJ2-3, with 9 bases fitting TRBD2. J gave up 6 bases and V 4 bases, and 8 bases lay outside the gene matches. Looked up from germline, CDR1 is MNHEY and CDR2 is SVGEGT. CDR3 length: 15 amino acids.

The chain has TRBV5-1 and TRBJ1-3; D unresolved. Germline values: CDR1 SGHRS, CDR2 YFSETQ. The CDR3 runs 16 residues. V was clipped by 4 bases and J by 0 bases, with 14 bases between them. The CDR3 DNA reads as TGCGCCAGCAGCCCGAAGACTGTTAGCTCTGGAAACACCATATATTTT. Its protein product is CASSPKTVSSGNTIYF.

V is TRBV7-2 and J is TRBJ1-3; 9 bases fit TRBD1. The CDR3 covers 15 residues. V trimming: 4 bases; J trimming: 2 bases; junction bases outside the gene matches: 3. CDR1 is SGHTA, CDR2 FQGNSA, per germline. The CDR3 here is CASSSDRGTGNTIYF. CDR3 sequence (DNA): TGTGCCAGCAGCTCGGACAGGGGCACTGGAAACACCATATATTTT.

V usage is TRBV10-3 and J usage is TRBJ1-2, with D unclear. V lost 0 bases and J lost 8, with 19 bases in between. CDR1 is ENHRY and CDR2 is SYGVKD in the germline V gene. The CDR3 covers 16 residues. CDR3: CAISESMRHSRWGYTF. The DNA for the CDR3 is TGTGCCATCAGTGAGTCCATGAGACATAGTAGGTGGGGCTACACCTTC.

This chain joins TRBV5-1 and TRBJ1-4, with 9 bases identical to TRBD1. V trimming: 0 bases; J trimming: 6 bases; junction bases outside the gene matches: 6. Germline V CDR1 and CDR2: SGHRS, YFSETQ. The CDR3 length is 16 residues. The CDR3 DNA sequence: TGCGCCAGCAGCTTGGAACAGGGGGCTGGCTATGAAAAACTGTTTTTT. Protein: CASSLEQGAGYEKLFF.

Here the CDR3 DNA reads TGTGCCAGCACCCCCACTGATGGGGGCTCTGGCTACACCTTC. This translates into CASTPTDGGSGYTF. The J gene is TRBJ1-2, the V gene TRBV6-5; D perhaps matches TRBD1 (6 bases). The V and J ends lost 7 bases and 7 bases respectively, with 19 bases between them. The germline CDR1 and CDR2 sequences are MNHEY and SVGAGI. The CDR3 extends over 14 amino acids.

This sequence joins TRBV30 and TRBJ1-6; TRBD1 might be the D (5 bases). Germline CDR1 reads GTSNPN; CDR2 reads SVGIG (reference sequence). This CDR3 contains 14 residues. Between the trimmed V and J ends, which lost 3 bases and 8 bases, there was a span of 14 bases. CDR3 sequence reads: CAWSGHFPDSPLHF. The DNA for the CDR3 is TGTGCCTGGAGCGGACACTTCCCCGATTCACCCCTCCACTTT.

Comments on this clone: Mismatch with germline at one junction end may stem from a read error. This rearrangement joins TRBV4-1 to TRBJ1-1; 12 positions agree with TRBD1. The length of the CDR3 is 14 residues. Germline V gives CDR1 MGHRA, CDR2 YSYEKL. For the CDR3, the DNA is TGCGCCAGCAGCCAAGTGGGACAGGGGGCTGAGGCTTTCTTT. Its translation is CASSQVGQGAEAFF.

The V gene is TRBV14, the J gene TRBJ2-5; D unclear. The CDR3 length is 13 residues. Trimming stripped 4 bases from V and 4 bases from J, with 10 bases between. From germline, CDR1 is SGHDN and CDR2 FVKESK. As DNA, the CDR3 is TGTGCCAGCAGCCCCCAGACTCTAGAGACCCAGTACTTC. It is translated as CASSPQTLETQYF.

This rearrangement joins TRBV13 to TRBJ1-6; maybe TRBD1 (6 bases). Germline CDR1 and CDR2: PRHDT and FYEKMQ (reference sequence). There are 16 residues in the CDR3. With 2 bases removed from V and 7 bases from J, the gap between germline ends came to 15 bases. The CDR3 DNA follows: TGTGCCAGCAGCTTAAAAAGGACAGCCTCGAATTCACCCCTCCACTTT. This gives the protein CASSLKRTASNSPLHF. Based on the CDR3 plus reference TRBV13 and TRBJ1-6, the full variable domain is AAGVIQSPRHLIKEKRETATLKCYPIPRHDTVYWYQQGPGQDPQFLISFYEKMQSDKGSIPDRFSAQQFSDYHSELNMSSLELGDSALYFCASSLKRTASNSPLHFGNGTRLTVT.

This clone was observed a handful of times. The V call is TRBV10-1, the J call TRBJ2-7; a weak D match, TRBD1 (6 bases). The CDR3 is 13 amino acids. Germline loops: CDR1 WNHNN, CDR2 SYGVQD (reference sequence). Between the trimmed V and J ends, which lost 5 bases and 5 bases, there was a span of 13 bases. The CDR3 loop reads CASSTGSDHEQYF. The CDR3 DNA follows: TGCGCCAGCAGTACAGGGTCGGACCACGAGCAGTACTTC.

This chain uses TRBV9 with TRBJ1-1; D remains ambiguous. Germline V gives CDR1 SGDLS, CDR2 YYNGEE. The V end lost 0 bases, the J end lost 1 base, and 4 bases lay between the germline ends. CDR3 length equals 13 residues. For the CDR3, the DNA is TGTGCCAGCAGCGTAGATCAGAACACTGAAGCTTTCTTT. Translating gives CASSVDQNTEAFF.

This rearrangement joins TRBV2 to TRBJ1-5; 8 nucleotides line up with TRBD1. The germline V gene encodes CDR1 SNHLY and CDR2 FYNNEI. The trim removed 5 bases at V and 6 bases at J, leaving 6 bases unmatched. CDR3 length equals 14 residues. CDR3 loop: CASSRTGSFQPQHF. The CDR3 DNA is TGTGCCAGCAGTCGGACAGGGTCTTTTCAGCCCCAGCATTTT.

The chain joins TRBV29-1 to TRBJ1-6; D call uncertain. The CDR3 spans 13 residues. The V and J ends lost 7 bases and 4 bases respectively, with 11 bases between them. In germline, CDR1 is SQVTM, CDR2 ANQGSEA. CDR3 loop: CSAREGYNSPLHF. The CDR3 nucleotides read TGCAGCGCCCGAGAGGGTTATAATTCACCCCTCCACTTT.

V gene TRBV4-1 combines with J gene TRBJ1-2; possible D gene TRBD1, 5 bases. V shed 8 bases and J shed 7 bases, with 20 bases lying between them. The CDR3 has 14 amino acids. Germline V lookup: CDR1 MGHRA, CDR2 YSYEKL. The CDR3 reads CASSGPGEVFGYTF. Written as DNA, the CDR3 is TGCGCCAGCTCCGGTCCGGGGGAGGTATTTGGCTACACCTTC.

This clone showed up just once. The chain uses TRBV5-4 and TRBJ2-3, with 9 bases that match TRBD1. The CDR3 runs to 15 residues. V trimming: 1 base; J trimming: 3 bases; junction bases outside the gene matches: 3. Germline V lookup: CDR1 SGHNT, CDR2 YYREEE (reference sequence). CDR3 DNA sequence: TGTGCCAGCAGCTTGCTGGACAGGGGAACAGATACGCAGTATTTT. Its protein product is CASSLLDRGTDTQYF.

CDR3 bases: TGTGCCACCAGCAGCGGACAGCCCTTCAATCAGCCCCAGCATTTT. It codes for CATSSGQPFNQPQHF. The chain couples TRBV15 to TRBJ1-5; D is possibly TRBD1 (6 bases). Germline assignment: CDR1 LNHNV and CDR2 YYDKDF (reference sequence). V was shortened by 3 bases and J by 3 bases, with 12 bases between the two germline ends. The CDR3 covers 15 residues.

The V call is TRBV29-1, the J call TRBJ2-7, with a weak D call TRBD2 (5 bases). The CDR3 is made up of 12 amino acids. Germline-derived CDR1 and CDR2 are SQVTM and ANQGSEA. With 5 bases removed from V and 0 bases from J, the gap between germline ends came to 8 bases. CDR3 amino acids: CSVRESSYEQYF. CDR3 DNA sequence: TGCAGCGTTCGGGAATCCTCCTACGAGCAGTACTTC.

As for this clone: Other DNA sequences from this sample encode an identical CDR3 as well. The chain uses TRBV18 and TRBJ1-5; weak D call: TRBD1 (5 bases). The CDR3 consists of 14 residues. Germline CDR1 and CDR2: KGHSH and LQKENI. The V and J ends lost 0 bases and 5 bases respectively, with 8 bases between them. CDR3 sequence (DNA): TGTGCCAGCTCACCACCCGGGGGGGATCAGCCCCAGCATTTT. This gives the protein CASSPPGGDQPQHF.

The sample holds a few counts of this clone. The rearrangement links TRBV9 to TRBJ2-2, with TRBD2 matching over 12 bases. V trimming: 3 bases; J trimming: 5 bases; junction bases outside the gene matches: 8. The CDR3 totals 17 residues. Germline V CDR1 and CDR2: SGDLS, YYNGEE. This chain's CDR3 is CASSALTSGRYTGELFF. CDR3 DNA: TGTGCCAGCAGCGCTCTCACTAGCGGGAGGTATACCGGGGAGCTGTTTTTT.

The CDR3 is CASSPSGLAVETQYF. As DNA, the CDR3 is TGTGCCAGCAGTCCATCGGGACTAGCGGTTGAGACCCAGTACTTC. The chain employs TRBV6-2 or TRBV6-3 and TRBJ2-5; TRBD2 aligns across 11 bases. The V segment lost 5 bases and the J segment 5 bases; nucleotides outside the gene matches: 7. In germline, CDR1 is MNHEY, CDR2 SVGEGT. This CDR3 region has 15 residues.

CDR3 nucleotide sequence: TGTGCCACGATGGCGGGAGGGCACAATGAGCAGTTCTTC. Protein product: CATMAGGHNEQFF. This chain uses TRBV24-1 with TRBJ2-1, with TRBD2 identical over 9 bases. The CDR3 spans 13 residues. Germline CDR1 reads KGHDR; CDR2 reads SFDVKD. J gave up 5 bases and V 10 bases, and 5 bases lay outside the gene matches.

This clone occurred once. The V gene is TRBV7-6, the J gene TRBJ2-7; 7 nucleotides line up with TRBD1. J gave up 0 bases and V 0 bases, and 5 bases lay outside the gene matches. The CDR3 is 16 residues long. Per germline, CDR1 SGHVS and CDR2 FNYEAQ. The CDR3 here is CASSLAPGQSSYEQYF. CDR3 DNA: TGTGCCAGCAGCTTAGCTCCGGGACAGAGCTCCTACGAGCAGTACTTC.

This clone was counted only a few times. The chain employs TRBV5-1 and TRBJ2-7; TRBD1 might be the D (6 bases). The germline V and J ends were trimmed by 4 bases and 2 bases, with 22 bases remaining between them. The CDR3 is made up of 17 amino acids. Germline values: CDR1 SGHRS, CDR2 YFSETQ. CDR3 sequence reads: CASSPRPSGTSPYEQYF. In DNA, the CDR3 is TGCGCCAGCAGCCCGCGCCCCTCCGGGACATCCCCCTACGAGCAGTACTTC.

The chain joins TRBV14 to TRBJ1-2; D is possibly TRBD1 (6 bases). The CDR3 is 14 residues long. Looked up from germline, CDR1 is SGHDN and CDR2 is FVKESK. The V and J ends lost 4 bases and 3 bases respectively, with 12 bases between them. The CDR3 DNA sequence: TGTGCCAGCAGCCTCGTGGCAGGGGACTATGGCTACACCTTC. This sequence encodes CASSLVAGDYGYTF.

V and J are TRBV5-5 and TRBJ2-3; tentative D call: TRBD2 (7 bases). V shed 2 bases and J shed 3 bases, with 13 bases lying between them. Per the germline V gene, CDR1 is SGHKS and CDR2 is YYEKEE (reference sequence). This CDR3 is built from 15 residues. The CDR3 nucleotides are TGTGCCAGCAGCTTCCGGGGGGCAATAACAGATACGCAGTATTTT. It yields the protein CASSFRGAITDTQYF. The variable domain in full, with the rest retrieved from reference TRBV5-5 and TRBJ2-3, is DAGVTQSPTHLIKTRGQQVTLRCSPISGHKSVSWYQQVLGQGPQFIFQYYEKEERGRGNFPDRFSARQFPNYSSELNVNALLLGDSALYLCASSFRGAITDTQYFGPGTRLTVL.

The genes are TRBV24-1 and TRBJ2-5, with 9 nucleotides matching TRBD2. After removal of 2 bases from V and 6 bases from J, the junction contained 6 bases not matched to a gene. The CDR3 runs to 15 residues. Germline assignment: CDR1 KGHDR and CDR2 SFDVKD. The CDR3 loop is CATSDSSGGSKTQYF. The DNA for the CDR3 is TGTGCCACCAGTGATTCCAGCGGGGGGAGTAAGACCCAGTACTTC.

V gene TRBV11-2 combines with J gene TRBJ2-1; 11 positions agree with TRBD2. The CDR3 sequence is 16 residues long. Germline lookup yields CDR1 SGHAT and CDR2 FQNNGV. Germline trimming cut 3 bases from V and 6 bases from J; bases unmatched to any gene: 7. CDR3 region: CASSLLAGGLGNEQFF. In nucleotides, the CDR3 is TGTGCCAGCAGCTTGTTAGCGGGAGGGCTCGGCAATGAGCAGTTCTTC. Full variable domain (remainder filled in from reference TRBV11-2 and TRBJ2-1): EAGVAQSPRYKIIEKRQSVAFWCNPISGHATLYWYQQILGQGPKLLIQFQNNGVVDDSQLPKDRFSAERLKGVDSTLKIQPAKLEDSAVYLCASSLLAGGLGNEQFFGPGTRLTVL.

This chain links TRBV15 with TRBJ1-1; possibly TRBD1 for D (6 bases). The CDR3 is 14 residues long. CDR1 is LNHNV, CDR2 YYDKDF, per germline (reference sequence). V was cut by 5 bases and J by 11 bases, with 21 bases left in between. This chain's CDR3 is CATSAERTALRAFF. The CDR3 bases are TGTGCCACCAGCGCTGAACGGACAGCGCTGAGGGCTTTCTTT.

The chain has TRBV7-2 and TRBJ2-4; 7 nucleotides agree with TRBD1. V shed 4 bases, J shed 6 bases, and the junction held 3 bases outside the gene matches. The CDR3 totals 13 residues. CDR1 is SGHTA and CDR2 is FQGNSA in the germline V gene. For the CDR3, the DNA is TGTGCCAGCAGCTGGGACAGCCGAAACATTCAGTACTTC. This codes for CASSWDSRNIQYF.

The J gene is TRBJ2-7, the V gene TRBV28; D is undetermined. CDR3 length: 10 residues. Trimming cost V 8 bases and J 2 bases, with 4 bases left between them. The V gene's germline CDR1 is MDHEN and CDR2 SYDVKM. CDR3 DNA: TGTGCCAGCGGGCCCTACGAGCAGTACTTC. Amino acid sequence: CASGPYEQYF.